This T cell receptor beta chain comes out of a study of blood T cell repertoires in COVID-19. Overall study: The samples span acute and convalescent COVID-19 from the United States, Italy and Spain. T cells, B-cell-depleted T cells, or PBMCs supplied cDNA or gDNA.

In the original analysis: From reference gene primer amplification, estimates of nucleated cell counts were derived. TCRdb's copy holds only in-frame clones and misses some; the assay was immunoSEQ multiplex PCR. V, J and clone size reflect that table, while D and trimming were determined from the DNA. This repertoire shows more than 150,000 clones, 80% to 90% found once; its top ten account for roughly 2.8%. The sample was peripheral blood. This clonotype was obtained from a man aged 55 to 70 with acute or convalescent COVID-19.

The CDR3 nucleotides read TGTGCCAGTAGTACAGGGACTATCTATCAGCCCCAGCATTTT. It is translated as CASSTGTIYQPQHF. The chain links TRBV19 to TRBJ1-5, with TRBD1 as a possible D gene (5 bases). Germline CDR1 is LNHDA and CDR2 is SQIVND (reference sequence). Trimming left V 4 bases short and J 5 bases short, with 12 bases between. This CDR3 spans 14 amino acids.